This T cell receptor (beta chain) was retrieved from a study of blood T cell repertoires in COVID-19. Study as a whole: PBMCs, B-cell-depleted T cells, or T cells were the source of the cDNA or gDNA that made up the material.

Using immunoSEQ multiplex PCR, the repertoire was profiled, and TCRdb retains in-frame clones only, with some absent. The table records around 280,000 clones, 90% of them present only once. The V segment lost 4 bases and the J segment 2 bases; nucleotides outside the gene matches: 5. The germline CDR1 and CDR2 sequences are SGHRS and YFSETQ. CDR3 length: 15 residues. The receptor was isolated from a woman aged 18-29 years with acute COVID-19. This chain uses TRBV5-1 with TRBJ1-2; 10 positions agree with TRBD1. What was sequenced was PBMCs or T cells enriched from blood (not recorded which). CDR3 nucleotides: TGCGCCAGCAGCCCGTGGACAGGGGGAAACTATGGCTACACCTTC. Residues: CASSPWTGGNYGYTF. The full variable domain, its missing parts supplied by reference TRBV5-1 and TRBJ1-2, is KAGVTQTPRYLIKTRGQQVTLSCSPISGHRSVSWYQQTPGQGLQFLFEYFSETQRNKGNFPGRFSGRQFSNSRSEMNVSTLELGDSALYLCASSPWTGGNYGYTFGSGTRLTVV.